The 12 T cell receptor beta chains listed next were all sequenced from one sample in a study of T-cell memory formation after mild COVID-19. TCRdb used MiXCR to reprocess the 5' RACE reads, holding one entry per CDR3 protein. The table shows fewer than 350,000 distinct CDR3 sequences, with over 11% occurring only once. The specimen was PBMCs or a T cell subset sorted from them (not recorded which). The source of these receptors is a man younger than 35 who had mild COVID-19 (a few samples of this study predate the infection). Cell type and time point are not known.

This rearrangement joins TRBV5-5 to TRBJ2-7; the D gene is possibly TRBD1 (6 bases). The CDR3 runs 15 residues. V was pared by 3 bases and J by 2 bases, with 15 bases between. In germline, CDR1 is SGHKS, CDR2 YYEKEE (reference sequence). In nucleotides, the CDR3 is TGTGCCAGCAGCTCGGCTTACAGGGCACCCTACGAGCAGTACGTC. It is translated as CASSSAYRAPYEQYV.

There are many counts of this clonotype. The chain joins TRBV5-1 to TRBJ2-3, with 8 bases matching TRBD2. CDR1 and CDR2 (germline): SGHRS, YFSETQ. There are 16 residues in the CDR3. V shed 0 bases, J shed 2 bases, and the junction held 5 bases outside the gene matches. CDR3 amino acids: CASSLAGLANTDTQYF. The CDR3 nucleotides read TGCGCCAGCAGCTTGGCCGGACTAGCTAACACAGATACGCAGTATTTT.

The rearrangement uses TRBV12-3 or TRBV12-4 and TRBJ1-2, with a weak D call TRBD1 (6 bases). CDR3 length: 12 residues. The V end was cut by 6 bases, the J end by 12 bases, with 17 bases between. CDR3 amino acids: CASSAGTRLNTF. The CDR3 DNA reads TGTGCCAGCAGCGCCGGGACAAGGCTCAACACCTTC.

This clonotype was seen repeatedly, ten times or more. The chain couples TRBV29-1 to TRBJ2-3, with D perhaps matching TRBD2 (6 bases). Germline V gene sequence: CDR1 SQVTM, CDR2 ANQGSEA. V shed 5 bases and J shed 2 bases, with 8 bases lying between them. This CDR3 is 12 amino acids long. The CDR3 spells CSVKDYTDTQYF. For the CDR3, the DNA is TGCAGCGTTAAGGACTACACAGATACGCAGTATTTT.

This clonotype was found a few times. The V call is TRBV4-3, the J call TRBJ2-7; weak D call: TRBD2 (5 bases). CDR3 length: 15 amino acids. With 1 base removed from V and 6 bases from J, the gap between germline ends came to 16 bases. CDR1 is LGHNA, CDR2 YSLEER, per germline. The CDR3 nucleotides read TGCGCCAGCAGCCAAGCGGACGGAGGTTTACGCGAGCAGTACTTC. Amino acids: CASSQADGGLREQYF.

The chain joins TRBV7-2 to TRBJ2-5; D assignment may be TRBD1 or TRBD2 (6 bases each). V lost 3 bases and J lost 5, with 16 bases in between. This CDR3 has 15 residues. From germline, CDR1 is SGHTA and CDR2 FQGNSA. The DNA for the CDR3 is TGTGCCAGCAGCTTGGGACATCGGGGAGGTGAGACCCAGTACTTC. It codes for CASSLGHRGGETQYF.

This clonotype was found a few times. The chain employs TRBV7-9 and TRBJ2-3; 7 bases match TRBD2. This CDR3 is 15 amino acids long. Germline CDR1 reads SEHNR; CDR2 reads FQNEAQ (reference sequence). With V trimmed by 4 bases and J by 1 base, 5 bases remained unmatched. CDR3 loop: CASSWLAGGTDTQYF. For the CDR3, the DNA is TGTGCCAGCAGCTGGCTGGCGGGGGGCACAGATACGCAGTATTTT.

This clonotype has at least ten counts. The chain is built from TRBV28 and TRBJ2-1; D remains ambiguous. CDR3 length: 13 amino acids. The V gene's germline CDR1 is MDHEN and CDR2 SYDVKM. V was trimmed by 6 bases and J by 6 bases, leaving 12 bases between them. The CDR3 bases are TGTGCCAGCAGCCTCCGAGGCGGCAATGAGCAGTTCTTC. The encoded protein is CASSLRGGNEQFF.

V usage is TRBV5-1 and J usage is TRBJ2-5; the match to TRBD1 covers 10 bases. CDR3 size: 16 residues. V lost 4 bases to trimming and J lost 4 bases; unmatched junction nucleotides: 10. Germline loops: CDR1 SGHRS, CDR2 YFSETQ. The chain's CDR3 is CASSAAGTGEGETQYF. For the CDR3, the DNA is TGCGCCAGCAGCGCAGCAGGGACAGGGGAGGGAGAGACCCAGTACTTC.

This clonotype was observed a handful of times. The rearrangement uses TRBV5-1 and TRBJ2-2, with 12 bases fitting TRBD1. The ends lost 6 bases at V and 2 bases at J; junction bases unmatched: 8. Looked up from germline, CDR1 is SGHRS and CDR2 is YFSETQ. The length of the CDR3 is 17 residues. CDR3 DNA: TGCGCCAGCATCCCCGTTGGGACAGGGGGCAACACCGGGGAGCTGTTTTTT. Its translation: CASIPVGTGGNTGELFF.

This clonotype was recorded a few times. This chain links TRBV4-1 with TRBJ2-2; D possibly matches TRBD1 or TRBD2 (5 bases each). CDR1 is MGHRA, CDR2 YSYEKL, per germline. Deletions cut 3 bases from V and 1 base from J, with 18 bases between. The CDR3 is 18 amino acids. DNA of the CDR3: TGCGCCAGCAGCCAGGGGGTAGTTGGCCGGGGGAACACCGGGGAGCTGTTTTTT. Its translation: CASSQGVVGRGNTGELFF.

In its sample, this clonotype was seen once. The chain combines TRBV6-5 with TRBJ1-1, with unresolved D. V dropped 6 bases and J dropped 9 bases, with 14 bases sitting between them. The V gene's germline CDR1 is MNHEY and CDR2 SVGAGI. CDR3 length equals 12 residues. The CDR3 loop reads CASRIGRSKAFF. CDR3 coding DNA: TGTGCCAGCAGAATAGGACGGAGTAAAGCTTTCTTT.